The clone carrying this T cell receptor beta chain was seen a handful of times. Its specificity is not known. The V end lost 6 bases, the J end lost 0 bases, and 11 bases lay between the germline ends. CDR3 length: 14 residues. CDR1 and CDR2 (germline): MNHNS, SASEGT. This specimen comes from a study of blood T cells in healthy people across ages. Then a second PCR, running about 7 to 11 cycles, was carried out with a sample-barcoded 5' primer and a J-beta primer mix. TCRdb ran MiXCR on the 5' RACE reads and lists one entry per CDR3 protein. The data contain approximately 770,000 distinct CDR3 sequences, more than 45% of them seen just once; the ten biggest clones take up roughly 20%. Study results and limitations: In long-lived donors, naive CD4+ cell counts and diversity exceeded those of aged donors.

The sequencing input was blood. This rearrangement joins TRBV6-1 to TRBJ2-5, with a weak D call TRBD2 (5 bases). The source is a man aged 25-45 years in good health. The CDR3 is CASRTTAYQETQYF. DNA for the CDR3: TGTGCCAGCAGGACTACAGCGTACCAAGAGACCCAGTACTTC.